A single sample gave rise to the 9 T cell receptor beta chains below, sequenced in a study of vaccination and CD4 T cells after COVID-19. With the Oncomine TCR Beta short-read assay, DNA from cultured CD4+ T cells was sequenced. After culture, CD4+ T cells served as the source for genomic DNA extraction. TCRdb reprocessed the PCR reads with MiXCR, giving one entry per CDR3 protein. The sample lists under 10,000 distinct CDR3 sequences, roughly 32% occurring once. These receptors have no known antigen. The treatment denotes: roughly 10-day PBMC culture with coronavirus spike peptide pools or control peptides (ViraFEST assay). One should note that the unexposed donor's CD4+ T cells were collected before the COVID-19 pandemic (2011-2018). Source material: CD4+ T cells from blood, cultured in vitro. These receptors all come from a human donor in good health.

By sample fraction, this clonotype is medium-sized. The J gene is TRBJ2-6, the V gene TRBV20-1; possible D gene TRBD2, 5 bases. The CDR3 spans 14 residues. CDR1 and CDR2 (germline): DFQATT, SNEGSKA (reference sequence). Trimming left V 4 bases short and J 2 bases short, with 9 bases between. CDR3 in amino acids: CSATGFAGANVLTF. The DNA for the CDR3 is TGCAGTGCTACGGGATTTGCTGGGGCCAACGTCCTGACTTTC.

This chain joins TRBV2 and TRBJ1-6, with D unresolved. This CDR3 spans 14 amino acids. Germline values: CDR1 SNHLY, CDR2 FYNNEI. V was pared by 1 base and J by 5 bases, with 6 bases between. CDR3 protein: CASSEEGDNSPLHF. The CDR3 DNA follows: TGTGCCAGCAGTGAAGAGGGCGATAATTCACCCCTCCACTTT.

The CDR3 sequence: CASSLDAASSYNEQFF. CDR3 nucleotides: TGTGCCAGCAGCTTAGATGCGGCGAGCTCCTACAATGAGCAGTTCTTC. V and J are TRBV7-2 and TRBJ2-1, with D unclear. The CDR3 consists of 16 residues. Trimming left V 1 base short and J 0 bases short, with 10 bases between. The germline V gene encodes CDR1 SGHTA and CDR2 FQGNSA.

This clonotype occurred a few times. The CDR3: CASSEPGEVREQYF. The CDR3 region has the DNA TGTGCCAGCAGTGAACCGGGAGAGGTCCGAGAGCAGTACTTC. The chain links TRBV6-1 to TRBJ2-7; the D gene is possibly TRBD2 (6 bases). The CDR3 loop spans 14 amino acids. Germline V CDR1 and CDR2: MNHNS, SASEGT. Between the trimmed V and J ends, which lost 2 bases and 7 bases, there was a span of 15 bases.

The chain uses TRBV6-1 and TRBJ2-1, with D perhaps being TRBD1 or TRBD2 (5 bases each). Germline CDR1 MNHNS, CDR2 SASEGT. V shed 5 bases and J shed 14 bases, with 22 bases lying between them. The CDR3 is 14 residues long. CDR3 DNA: TGTGCCAGCAGTACTTTAACCGGGACGTACACAGAGTTCTTC. Translating it yields CASSTLTGTYTEFF.

The V gene is TRBV5-1, the J gene TRBJ2-1; TRBD2 matches at 12 bases. The junction had 5 bases not matched to a gene; V was cut back by 2 bases and J by 2 bases. CDR1 and CDR2 (germline): SGHRS, YFSETQ. The CDR3 is 17 amino acids. This CDR3 reads CASSFLLAGGTYNEQFF. CDR3 DNA: TGCGCCAGCAGCTTCCTACTAGCGGGAGGTACCTACAATGAGCAGTTCTTC.

This clonotype has just a few counts. The genes are TRBV10-2 and TRBJ1-5; 8 bases fit TRBD1. V shed 8 bases, J shed 3 bases, and the junction held 6 bases outside the gene matches. CDR3 length: 14 residues. The germline gives CDR1 WSHSY, CDR2 SAAADI. CDR3 region: CASRGDRINQPQHF. CDR3 nucleotide sequence: TGCGCCAGCCGAGGGGACAGGATCAATCAGCCCCAGCATTTT.

This clonotype is medium-sized. The chain has TRBV6-2 or TRBV6-3 and TRBJ1-5; 11 bases line up with TRBD1. With V trimmed by 2 bases and J by 5 bases, 2 bases remained unmatched. Germline loops: CDR1 MNHEY, CDR2 SVGEGT. This CDR3 region has 15 residues. The CDR3: CASSYGQGADQPQHF. Written as DNA, the CDR3 is TGTGCCAGCAGTTACGGACAGGGGGCTGATCAGCCCCAGCATTTT.

This clonotype is medium-sized (0.01 to 0.1%). The genes are TRBV10-3 and TRBJ1-2, with unresolved D. Germline values: CDR1 ENHRY, CDR2 SYGVKD. The CDR3 loop spans 12 amino acids. Trimming removed 3 bases from V and 4 bases from J, with 6 bases in between. CDR3 nucleotide sequence: TGTGCCATCAGTGAAGACATCTATGGCTACACCTTC. Translation: CAISEDIYGYTF.